What follows are 11 T cell receptor beta chains derived from one specimen sequenced in a study of tumor-infiltrating lymphocytes in primary liver carcinoma (dated by TCRdb to 2017 to 2019). Sequencing relied on an Illumina HiSeq 2500. TCRbeta-specific cDNA was reverse-transcribed from about 520 ng total RNA using a constant-region primer and ProtoScript II reverse transcriptase. The TCRbeta libraries were prepared through three rounds of nested multiplex PCR following a slightly modified ARM-PCR procedure. Multiplex TRBV1-TRBV30 forward primers and a Cbeta reverse primer were used in the first two PCR rounds, each of which was run for around 10 cycles. Through fastp at Q25 and MiXCR, TCRdb rebuilt clones from the public reads, retaining in-frame beta chains. Every distinct CDR3 protein forms one entry, paired with its most common genes and DNA. The sample table lists around 19,000 distinct CDR3 sequences, 65% to 85% of them with a count of one. The ten largest clones capture approximately 36% of the sample.

Total RNA and DNA were co-extracted without cell sorting from around 20-30 mg of bulk tissue using the AllPrep DNA/RNA mini kit. The sequenced sample consisted of liver tumor tissue from sampling region 4. The meaning of the sample's cell subset or site label: tumor region T4, right-lateral pole. The receptor source for this set is a woman in her thirties with primary liver carcinoma and hepatitis B virus infection.

The chain employs TRBV30 and TRBJ1-1; D ambiguous. From germline, CDR1 is GTSNPN and CDR2 SVGIG (reference sequence). The CDR3 loop spans 12 amino acids. In DNA, the CDR3 is TGTGCATGGGAAGGGATGAGGACTGAAGCTTTCTTT. Its translation: CAWEGMRTEAFF. The variable domain in full, completed from reference TRBV30 and TRBJ1-1, reads SQTIHQWPATLVQPVGSPLSLECTVEGTSNPNLYWYRQAAGRGLQLLFYSVGIGQISSEVPQNLSASRPQDRQFILSSKKLLLSDSGFYLCAWEGMRTEAFFGQGTRLTVV.

About this clonotype: The junction differs from germline at one of its ends, possibly a read error. The chain carries TRBV4-3 and TRBJ1-2; D gene ambiguous. Germline CDR1 reads LGHNA; CDR2 reads YSLEER. The CDR3 length is 20 residues. The CDR3 DNA reads TGCGCCAGAAGCCAAGACGAAGGAAGGAGCAGGACCGCTACTAACTATGGCTACACCTTC. It codes for CARSQDEGRSRTATNYGYTF.

Remarks on this clonotype: A junction end diverges from the germline sequence, so it may reflect a read error. J is TRBJ1-1 and V is TRBV13, with a tentative D call TRBD1 (5 bases). CDR3 size: 16 residues. Germline V lookup: CDR1 PRHDT, CDR2 FYEKMQ (reference sequence). The DNA for the CDR3 is TGTGGCAGCTTAGGAGGGTTTGGTATTGGGGGCACTGAAGCTTTCTTT. Its translation is CGSLGGFGIGGTEAFF.

Concerning this clonotype: Germline and junction disagree at one end, which may indicate a read error. The chain is built from TRBV5-4 and TRBJ2-3; a weak D match, TRBD1 (5 bases). Germline V gives CDR1 SGHNT, CDR2 YYREEE (reference sequence). The CDR3 consists of 17 residues. The CDR3 spells CARSVDGHPLPTDMQYF. The CDR3 DNA sequence: TGTGCCAGAAGCGTAGACGGACACCCTCTACCCACAGATATGCAGTATTTT.

As regards this clonotype: Relative to the germline gene, one junction end is altered; a read error may explain this. The chain links TRBV4-3 to TRBJ2-7; 7 positions agree with TRBD2. Germline V CDR1 and CDR2: LGHNA, YSLEER. The CDR3 runs 18 residues. CDR3 coding DNA: TGCGCCAGCGGCCAAGCTGTGACGGGGGGTCATGTTAGCTACGAGCAGTACTTC. As protein: CASGQAVTGGHVSYEQYF.

This clonotype showed up many times. The J gene is TRBJ1-2, the V gene TRBV29-1; TRBD1 aligns across 8 bases. The CDR3 has 14 amino acids. Unmatched junction bases numbered 11, after V lost 4 bases and J lost 7 bases. Looked up from germline, CDR1 is SQVTM and CDR2 is ANQGSEA. The CDR3 DNA sequence: TGCAGCGTTGCCCGGACAGGGCTTGATGCTGGCTACACCTTC. Protein product: CSVARTGLDAGYTF.

For this clonotype: The conserved phenylalanine or tryptophan normally closing the CDR3 is absent here, so this likely arose from a read error. The chain links TRBV11-2 to TRBJ2-4; TRBD2 aligns across 14 bases. The CDR3 is made up of 21 amino acids. Germline V gene data show CDR1 as SGHAT and CDR2 as FQNNGV. CDR3 sequence (DNA): TGTGCCAGCAGCCATGCCGGGACATTTACCAGGACTAGCGGGAGGCAAAACACTCAGTACTCC. Its translation is CASSHAGTFTRTSGRQNTQYS.

A note on this clonotype: An end of the junction differs from the germline gene, which may be a read error. The chain recombines TRBV6-1 with TRBJ2-2, with D tentatively TRBD1 or TRBD2 (6 bases each). Germline values: CDR1 MNHNS, CDR2 SASEGT. The CDR3 loop spans 19 amino acids. The CDR3 DNA sequence: TGTGACAGCAGTGAAACCTTTCCCGGGGGCGCCGCGAACACCGGGGAGCTGTTCTTT. Translating it yields CDSSETFPGGAANTGELFF.

The table lists this clonotype with a count of one. A read error may account for a junction end that differs from germline. The chain couples TRBV5-4 to TRBJ1-4; 7 bases are shared with TRBD1. The CDR3 runs 15 residues. Germline V lookup: CDR1 SGHNT, CDR2 YYREEE (reference sequence). The CDR3 coding sequence is TGTGCCAGCAGCTTCAACAGGGGACTTAATGGAGAACTGTTCTTT. Its protein is CASSFNRGLNGELFF.

In its sample, this clonotype was seen many times. A junction boundary mismatches the germline segment, possibly from a read error. V and J are TRBV11-2 and TRBJ2-7; D might be TRBD2 (5 bases). The CDR3 contains 13 residues. The germline V gene encodes CDR1 SGHAT and CDR2 FQNNGV. CDR3 residues: CAGSLSELASQYF. In nucleotides, the CDR3 is TGTGCCGGCAGCTTAAGTGAGTTAGCGTCGCAGTACTTC.

Details on this clonotype: Since the CDR3 does not end with the conserved phenylalanine or tryptophan, this likely comes from a read error. V is TRBV29-1 and J is TRBJ2-1, with D tentatively TRBD2 (5 bases). There are 14 residues in the CDR3. Germline V CDR1 and CDR2: SQVTM, ANQGSEA. The CDR3 sequence: CSAATGVSSNEQFL. The CDR3 coding sequence is TGTAGCGCCGCGACTGGAGTAAGTTCCAATGAGCAGTTCCTC.